The TCR beta chain described here comes from a study of identifying expanded T cells in peripheral blood. TCRdb's table, derived via immunoSEQ multiplex PCR, lists solely in-frame clones and lacks some. The table shows about 100,000 clones, with around 87% occurring only once. Collection occurred without any documented infections or immune events in donors. V was clipped by 0 bases and J by 0 bases, with 13 bases between them. The V gene's germline CDR1 is SGHKS and CDR2 YYEKEE (reference sequence). This CDR3 comprises 16 residues. This clonotype was sampled from a person aged 18 to 69 in good health. The sequencing input was blood. J is TRBJ2-7 and V is TRBV5-5; TRBD1 might be the D (6 bases). This CDR3 is CASSLDGGLSSYEQYF. CDR3 DNA: TGTGCCAGCAGCTTGGATGGGGGCCTTAGCTCCTACGAGCAGTACTTC.